This TCR beta chain was sequenced for a study of blood T cells in healthy people across ages. Across the whole study: Per two T cells, template switching captured roughly one barcoded beta molecule. Broader study findings: While age rose, TCR beta diversity per million T cells dropped in a roughly linear way. Estimated diversity, derived from one million T cells, was regarded as an underestimate.

This clonotype appeared a few times. Its antigen remains unidentified. In germline, CDR1 is SGHAT, CDR2 FQNNGV. V was trimmed by 5 bases and J by 7 bases, leaving 24 bases between them. This CDR3 contains 16 residues. A second PCR of 7 to 11 cycles used a sample-barcoded 5' primer and a J-beta primer mix. TCRdb fed the 5' RACE reads into MiXCR, producing one record per CDR3 protein. The sample records 1.5 million to 2 million distinct CDR3 sequences, 28% being singletons. V usage is TRBV11-2 and J usage is TRBJ2-7, with D hard to call. The material sequenced was blood. This TCR was sampled from a woman in her 30s in good health. The CDR3 nucleotides read TGTGCCAGCAGCAACCCAGACCAGATCCAGATCAATGAGCAGTACTTC. Translation: CASSNPDQIQINEQYF.